The rows below give T cell receptor beta chains drawn from one sample of a study of technical replicates of blood from a few donors. This table comes from immunoSEQ multiplex PCR, and its TCRdb copy is limited to in-frame clones, with some not included. This repertoire shows about 62,000 clones, more than 75% found once; its top ten account for roughly 5.2%. Specimen: PBMCs. These receptors were obtained from a human donor in good health. Some clones in this sample may be carry-over from other donors' samples. The CDR3 runs from the conserved cysteine through the conserved F or W. Fields, in order: D gene, clone size, V gene, J gene, CDR3 DNA, CDR3 protein. The D gene is left open where the match is weak. Clone size is given for some rows only: seen once, a few or many times, or a class if the clone is expanded.

TRBD1	.	TRBV4-3	TRBJ1-3	TGCGCCAGCAGCCAAGATTTGGGACAGGCGTTTAGCTCTGGAAACACCATATATTTT	CASSQDLGQAFSSGNTIYF
TRBD1	.	TRBV5-4	TRBJ2-7	TGTGCCAGCAGCTTGGTGGGGACAGCCTCCTACGAGCAGTACTTC	CASSLVGTASYEQYF
TRBD2	many	TRBV5-1	TRBJ2-1	TGCGCCAGCAGCGGTAGCGGGGGTTACAATGAGCAGTTCTTC	CASSGSGGYNEQFF
.	few	TRBV2	TRBJ1-1	TGTGCCAGCCGCTCAGGCAGAGAATACACTGAAGCTTTCTTT	CASRSGREYTEAFF
.	.	TRBV6-1	TRBJ1-2	TGTGCCAGCAGTGACACGGGAGGCCGCGCTGGTGGCTACACCTTC	CASSDTGGRAGGYTF
.	.	TRBV7-6	TRBJ2-3	TGTGCCAGCAGTGACAGGCGTAGCACAGATACGCAGTATTTT	CASSDRRSTDTQYF
TRBD2	.	TRBV7-2	TRBJ2-1	TGTGCCAGCAGCTTGTCGAGGCGGGAGGGCCATCTTGAGCAGTTCTTC	CASSLSRREGHLEQFF
.	.	TRBV7-2	TRBJ2-5	TGTGCCAGCTGGGGGGGCAGGGGAGAGACCCAGTACTTC	CASWGGRGETQYF
TRBD1	.	TRBV6-1	TRBJ1-2	TGTGCCAGCAGGGGGGGACAGGGTAGAGGCTACACCTTC	CASRGGQGRGYTF
.	.	TRBV19	TRBJ2-7	TGTGCCAGTAGTATCTCTCTCACGGGCTCCTACGAGCAGTACTTC	CASSISLTGSYEQYF
TRBD1	.	TRBV15	TRBJ1-4	TGTGCCACCAGCTCCAGACAGGGGACTAATGAAAAACTGTTTTTT	CATSSRQGTNEKLFF
.	.	TRBV4-2	TRBJ1-3	TGTGCCAGCAGCCCTATGCCCCCTGGAAACACCATATATTTT	CASSPMPPGNTIYF
.	.	TRBV10-3	TRBJ1-1	TGTGCCATCAGCGAGAGGGGCAGGGGATGGACTGAAGCTTTCTTT	CAISERGRGWTEAFF
TRBD1	.	TRBV5-1	TRBJ2-1	TGCGCCAGCAGCCTTTCGCGAATGGGACAGGGCCCCCGTGAGCAGTTCTTC	CASSLSRMGQGPREQFF
.	.	TRBV11-1	TRBJ2-7	TGTGCCAGCAGCCCCCCCCCGGGGTGGGGCGAGCAGTACTTC	CASSPPPGWGEQYF
.	.	TRBV10-3	TRBJ1-6	TGTGCCATCAGGGACTGGAATTCACCCCTCCACTTT	CAIRDWNSPLHF
.	many	TRBV5-1	TRBJ1-2	TGCGCCAGCTACCTATCCACATCGGCGGAGGGCTACACCTTC	CASYLSTSAEGYTF
.	.	TRBV5-1	TRBJ2-3	TGCGCCAGCAGCTTGAATCAGGGGAGAGATACGCAGTATTTT	CASSLNQGRDTQYF
.	.	TRBV18	TRBJ1-4	TGTGCCAGCTCACTGGCGGCCCTTGAAAAACTGTTTTTT	CASSLAALEKLFF
.	few	TRBV6-5	TRBJ1-2	TGTGCCAGCAGTACCCCGGACAGATGGCATGGCTACACCTTC	CASSTPDRWHGYTF
.	.	TRBV4-2	TRBJ2-3	TGTGCCAGCAGCCAAGGTTCACGGGGAAACACAGATACGCAGTATTTT	CASSQGSRGNTDTQYF
TRBD2	few	TRBV11-2	TRBJ2-7	TGTGCCAGCAGCTTACCGGGACTAGCGGGACGCTACGAGCAGTACTTC	CASSLPGLAGRYEQYF
.	.	TRBV4-3	TRBJ1-1	TGCGCCAGCAGCCAAGATCGGTTCAGGGCGAACACTGAAGCTTTCTTT	CASSQDRFRANTEAFF
.	.	TRBV18	TRBJ2-7	TGTGCCAGCTCACCGGGGGGCTACGAGCAGTACTTC	CASSPGGYEQYF
.	.	TRBV4-2	TRBJ1-2	TGTGCCAGCAGCCAAGATAGGACACCCTATGGCTACACCTTC	CASSQDRTPYGYTF
.	.	TRBV6-1	TRBJ1-5	TGTGCCAGCAGTGAAAGTCGGGGGGCTCAGCCCCAGCATTTT	CASSESRGAQPQHF
.	.	TRBV30	TRBJ2-1	TGTGCCTGGGGGCAGGTAGAGATGGGTGAGCAGTTCTTC	CAWGQVEMGEQFF
.	.	TRBV7-2	TRBJ1-2	TGTGCCAGCAGCCTCCAGTATAACTATGGCTACACCTTC	CASSLQYNYGYTF
TRBD2	.	TRBV2	TRBJ2-1	TGTGCCAGCAGTACCGGGACTAGCGGGGGGCGGTACAATGAGCAGTTCTTC	CASSTGTSGGRYNEQFF
.	.	TRBV6-5	TRBJ1-4	TGTGCCAGCAGTGGGGCCCATGGGGAAAAACTGTTTTTT	CASSGAHGEKLFF
TRBD2	.	TRBV2	TRBJ2-7	TGTGCCAGCAGCCTGGGGCGGGGGGCCTACGAGCAGTACTTC	CASSLGRGAYEQYF
TRBD2	few	TRBV5-4	TRBJ2-3	TGTGCCAGTGCCCCTAGCGGGGGCACAGATACGCAGTATTTT	CASAPSGGTDTQYF